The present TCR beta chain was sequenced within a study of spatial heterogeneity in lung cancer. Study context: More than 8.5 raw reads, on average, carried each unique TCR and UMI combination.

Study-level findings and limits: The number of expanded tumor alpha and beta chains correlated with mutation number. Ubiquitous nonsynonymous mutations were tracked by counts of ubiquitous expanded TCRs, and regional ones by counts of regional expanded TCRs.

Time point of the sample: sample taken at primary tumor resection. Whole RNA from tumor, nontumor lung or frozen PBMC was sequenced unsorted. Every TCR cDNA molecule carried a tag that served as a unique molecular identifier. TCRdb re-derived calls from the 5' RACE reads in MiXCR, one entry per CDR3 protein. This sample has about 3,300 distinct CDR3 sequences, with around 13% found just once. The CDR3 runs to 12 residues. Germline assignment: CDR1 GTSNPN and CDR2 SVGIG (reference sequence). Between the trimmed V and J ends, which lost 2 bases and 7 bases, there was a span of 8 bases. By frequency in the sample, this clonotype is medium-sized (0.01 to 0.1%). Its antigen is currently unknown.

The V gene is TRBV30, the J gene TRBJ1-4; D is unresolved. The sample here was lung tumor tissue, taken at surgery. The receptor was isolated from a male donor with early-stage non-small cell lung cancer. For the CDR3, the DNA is TGTGCCTGGAGTAATGGGTTTGAAAAACTGTTTTTT. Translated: CAWSNGFEKLFF. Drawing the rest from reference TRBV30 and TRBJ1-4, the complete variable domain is SQTIHQWPATLVQPVGSPLSLECTVEGTSNPNLYWYRQAAGRGLQLLFYSVGIGQISSEVPQNLSASRPQDRQFILSSKKLLLSDSGFYLCAWSNGFEKLFFGSGTQLSVL.